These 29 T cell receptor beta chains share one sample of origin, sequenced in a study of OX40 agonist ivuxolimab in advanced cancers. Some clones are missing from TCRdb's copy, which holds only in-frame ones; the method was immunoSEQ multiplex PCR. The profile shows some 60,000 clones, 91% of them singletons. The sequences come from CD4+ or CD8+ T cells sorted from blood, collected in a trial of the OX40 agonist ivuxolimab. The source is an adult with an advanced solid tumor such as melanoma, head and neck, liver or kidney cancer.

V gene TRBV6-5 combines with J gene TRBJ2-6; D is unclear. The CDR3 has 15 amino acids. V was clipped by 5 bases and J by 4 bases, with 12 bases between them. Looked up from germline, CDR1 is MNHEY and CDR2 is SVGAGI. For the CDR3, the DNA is TGTGCCAGCAGTCCCCCCCGGGCCGGGGCCAACGTCCTGACTTTC. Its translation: CASSPPRAGANVLTF.

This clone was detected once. The CDR3 DNA reads as TGTGCCAGCAGTGGCCGGACAGGGGGCATAACTGAAGCTTTCTTT. It encodes CASSGRTGGITEAFF. J is TRBJ1-1 and V is TRBV6-5; 11 nucleotides line up with TRBD1. Germline V gene lookup returns CDR1 MNHEY and CDR2 SVGAGI. The CDR3 spans 15 residues. The ends lost 5 bases at V and 5 bases at J; junction bases unmatched: 7.

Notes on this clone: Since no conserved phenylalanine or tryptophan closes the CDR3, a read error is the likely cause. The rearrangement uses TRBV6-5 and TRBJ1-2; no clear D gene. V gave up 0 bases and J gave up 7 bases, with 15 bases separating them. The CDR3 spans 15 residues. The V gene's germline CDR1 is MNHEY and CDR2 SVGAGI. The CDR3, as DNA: TGTGCCAGCAGTTACTCTGAGGTTTCCACGGTTGGCTACACCCTC. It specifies CASSYSEVSTVGYTL.

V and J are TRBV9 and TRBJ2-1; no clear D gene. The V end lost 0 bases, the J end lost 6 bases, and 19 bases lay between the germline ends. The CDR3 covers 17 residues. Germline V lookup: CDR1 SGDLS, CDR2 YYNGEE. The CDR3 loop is CASSVARSLGVVNEQFF. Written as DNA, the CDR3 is TGTGCCAGCAGCGTAGCGAGGTCCCTCGGAGTTGTCAATGAGCAGTTCTTC. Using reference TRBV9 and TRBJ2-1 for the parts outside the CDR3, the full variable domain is DSGVTQTPKHLITATGQRVTLRCSPRSGDLSVYWYQQSLDQGLQFLIQYYNGEERAKGNILERFSAQQFPDLHSELNLSSLELGDSALYFCASSVARSLGVVNEQFFGPGTRLTVL.

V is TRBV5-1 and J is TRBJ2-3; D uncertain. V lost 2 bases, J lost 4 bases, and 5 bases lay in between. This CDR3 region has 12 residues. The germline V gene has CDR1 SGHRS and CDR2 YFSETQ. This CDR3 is CASSFTSDTQYF. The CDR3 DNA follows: TGCGCCAGCAGCTTCACCTCAGATACGCAGTATTTT.

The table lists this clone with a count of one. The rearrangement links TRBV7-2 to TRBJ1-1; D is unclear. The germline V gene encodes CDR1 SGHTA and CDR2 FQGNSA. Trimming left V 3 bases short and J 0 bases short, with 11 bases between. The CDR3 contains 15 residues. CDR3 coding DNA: TGTGCCAGCAGCTTGGGATGGCGAATGAACACTGAAGCTTTCTTT. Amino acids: CASSLGWRMNTEAFF.

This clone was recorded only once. CDR3 amino acids: CASSTGTSGNNEQFF. The DNA for the CDR3 is TGCGCCAGCAGCACCGGGACTAGCGGGAACAATGAGCAGTTCTTC. The J gene is TRBJ2-1, the V gene TRBV5-1; 13 nucleotides line up with TRBD2. Germline CDR1 reads SGHRS; CDR2 reads YFSETQ. This CDR3 has 15 residues. J lost 5 bases, V lost 4 bases, and 3 bases had no gene match.

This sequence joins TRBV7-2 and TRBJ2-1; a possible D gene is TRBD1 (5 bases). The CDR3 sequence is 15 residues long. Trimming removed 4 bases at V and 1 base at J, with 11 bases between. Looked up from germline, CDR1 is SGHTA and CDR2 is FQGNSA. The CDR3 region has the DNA TGTGCCAGCAGCTACCTTGACAGTTCCTACAATGAGCAGTTCTTC. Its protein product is CASSYLDSSYNEQFF.

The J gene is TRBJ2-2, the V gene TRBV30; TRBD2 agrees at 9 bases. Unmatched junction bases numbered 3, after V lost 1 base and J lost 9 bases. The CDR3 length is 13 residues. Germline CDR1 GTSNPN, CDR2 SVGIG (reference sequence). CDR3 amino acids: CAWSATSGRELFF. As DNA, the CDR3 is TGTGCCTGGAGTGCGACTAGCGGCCGGGAGCTGTTTTTT.

CDR3 protein: CASSRAGTVYEQYF. For the CDR3, the DNA is TGCGCCAGCAGCAGAGCGGGGACGGTCTACGAGCAGTACTTC. The rearrangement links TRBV5-1 to TRBJ2-7; 7 bases are a match to TRBD2. Germline V gene data show CDR1 as SGHRS and CDR2 as YFSETQ. The CDR3 spans 14 residues. The V segment lost 4 bases and the J segment 3 bases; nucleotides outside the gene matches: 7.

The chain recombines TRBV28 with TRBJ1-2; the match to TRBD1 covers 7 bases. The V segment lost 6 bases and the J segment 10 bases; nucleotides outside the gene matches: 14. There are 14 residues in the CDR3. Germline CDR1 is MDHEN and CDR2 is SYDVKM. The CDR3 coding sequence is TGTGCCAGCAGCTACGGGGTAGGGGGCCACACCTACACCTTC. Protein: CASSYGVGGHTYTF.

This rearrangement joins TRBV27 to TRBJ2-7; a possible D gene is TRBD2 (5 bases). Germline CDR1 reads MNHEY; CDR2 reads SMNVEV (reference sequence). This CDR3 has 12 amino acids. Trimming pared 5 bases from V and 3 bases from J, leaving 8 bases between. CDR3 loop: CASSTSNYEQYF. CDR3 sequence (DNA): TGTGCCAGCAGTACTAGTAACTACGAGCAGTACTTC.

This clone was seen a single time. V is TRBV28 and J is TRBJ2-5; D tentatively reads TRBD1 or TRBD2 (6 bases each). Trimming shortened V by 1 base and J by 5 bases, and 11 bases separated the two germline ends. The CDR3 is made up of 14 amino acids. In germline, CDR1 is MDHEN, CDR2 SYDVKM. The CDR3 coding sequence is TGTGCCAGCAGTTTATCACAGGGAGGCGAGACCCAGTACTTC. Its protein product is CASSLSQGGETQYF. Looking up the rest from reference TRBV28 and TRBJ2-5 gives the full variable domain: DVKVTQSSRYLVKRTGEKVFLECVQDMDHENMFWYRQDPGLGLRLIYFSYDVKMKEKGDIPEGYSVSREKKERFSLILESASTNQTSMYLCASSLSQGGETQYFGPGTRLLVL.

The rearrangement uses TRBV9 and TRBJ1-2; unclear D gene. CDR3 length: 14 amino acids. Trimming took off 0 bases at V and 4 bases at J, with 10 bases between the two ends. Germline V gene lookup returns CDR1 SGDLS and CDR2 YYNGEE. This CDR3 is CASSVGREAYGYTF. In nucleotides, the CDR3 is TGTGCCAGCAGCGTAGGTAGGGAGGCCTATGGCTACACCTTC.

This chain's CDR3 is CASSVVSGAGEQYF. In nucleotides, the CDR3 is TGTGCCAGCAGCGTAGTGTCGGGGGCGGGCGAGCAGTACTTC. The chain employs TRBV9 and TRBJ2-7; the D gene could be TRBD1 or TRBD2 (6 bases each). Looked up from germline, CDR1 is SGDLS and CDR2 is YYNGEE. The V end lost 0 bases, the J end lost 6 bases, and 13 bases lay between the germline ends. The CDR3 has 14 amino acids.

The DNA for the CDR3 is TGCGCCAGCAGCTTGGTTGGACAATCCTATTCACCCCTCCACTTT. This gives the protein CASSLVGQSYSPLHF. The chain recombines TRBV5-1 with TRBJ1-6, with D perhaps matching TRBD1 (5 bases). The germline V gene has CDR1 SGHRS and CDR2 YFSETQ. The CDR3 has 15 residues. V lost 0 bases and J 8 bases, leaving 12 bases between the germline ends.

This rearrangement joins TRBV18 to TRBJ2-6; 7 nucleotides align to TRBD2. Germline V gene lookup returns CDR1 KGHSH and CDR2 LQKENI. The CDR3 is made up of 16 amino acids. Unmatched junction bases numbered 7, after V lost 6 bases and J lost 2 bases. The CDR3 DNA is TGTGCCAGCTCGCACGGGGGAGGGACTGGGGCCAACGTCCTGACTTTC. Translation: CASSHGGGTGANVLTF.

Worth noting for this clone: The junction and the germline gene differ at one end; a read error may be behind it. The CDR3 protein is CASSTGTSEYAQYF. The CDR3, as DNA: TGTGCCAGTAGTACCGGGACTAGCGAGTACGCGCAGTACTTC. This chain joins TRBV19 and TRBJ2-7; 10 bases align to TRBD2. This CDR3 spans 14 amino acids. Germline V CDR1 and CDR2: LNHDA, SQIVND (reference sequence).

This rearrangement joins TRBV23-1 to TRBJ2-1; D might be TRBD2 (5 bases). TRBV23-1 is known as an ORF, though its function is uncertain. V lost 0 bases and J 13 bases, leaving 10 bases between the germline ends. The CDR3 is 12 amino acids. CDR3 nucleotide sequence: TGCGCCAGCAGTCAATCAGGAGGTTATCAGTTCTTC. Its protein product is CASSQSGGYQFF.

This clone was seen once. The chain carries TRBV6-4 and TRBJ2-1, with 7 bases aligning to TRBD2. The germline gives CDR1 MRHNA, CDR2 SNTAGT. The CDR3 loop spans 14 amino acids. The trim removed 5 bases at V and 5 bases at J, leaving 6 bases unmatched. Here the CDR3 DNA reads TGTGCCAGCAGTCGTGTGACTAGCAACAATGAGCAGTTCTTC. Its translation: CASSRVTSNNEQFF.

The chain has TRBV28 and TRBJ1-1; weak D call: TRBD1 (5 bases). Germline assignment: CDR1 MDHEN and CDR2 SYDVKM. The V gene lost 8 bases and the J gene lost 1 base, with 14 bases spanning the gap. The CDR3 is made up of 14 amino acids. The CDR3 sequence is CASEQVIRNTEAFF. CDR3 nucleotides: TGTGCCAGCGAACAGGTGATACGGAACACTGAAGCTTTCTTT.

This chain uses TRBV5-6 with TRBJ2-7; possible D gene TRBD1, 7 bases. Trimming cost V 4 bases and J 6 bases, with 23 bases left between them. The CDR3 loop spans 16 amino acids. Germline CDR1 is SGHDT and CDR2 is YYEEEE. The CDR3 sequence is CASSTSGGRRKSEQYF. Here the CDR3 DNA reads TGTGCCAGCAGCACCTCAGGGGGGCGAAGGAAGTCCGAGCAGTACTTC.

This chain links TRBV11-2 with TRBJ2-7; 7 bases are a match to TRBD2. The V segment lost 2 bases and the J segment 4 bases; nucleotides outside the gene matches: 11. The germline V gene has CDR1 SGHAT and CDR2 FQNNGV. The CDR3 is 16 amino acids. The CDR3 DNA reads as TGTGCCAGCAGCTTACTAGGGAGCGGGACCCATTACGAGCAGTACTTC. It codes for CASSLLGSGTHYEQYF.

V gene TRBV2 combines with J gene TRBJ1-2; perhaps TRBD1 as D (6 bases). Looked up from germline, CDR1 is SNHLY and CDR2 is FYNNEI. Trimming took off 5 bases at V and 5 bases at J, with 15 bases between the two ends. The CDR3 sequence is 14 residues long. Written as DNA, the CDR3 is TGTGCCAGCAGTTACTTGGACAGTCTATATGGCTACACCTTC. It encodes CASSYLDSLYGYTF.

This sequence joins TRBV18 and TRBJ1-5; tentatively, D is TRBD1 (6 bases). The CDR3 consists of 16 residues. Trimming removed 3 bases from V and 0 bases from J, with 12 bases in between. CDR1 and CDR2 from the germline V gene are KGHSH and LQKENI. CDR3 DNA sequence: TGTGCCAGCTCACCGAACACGGGACATAGCAATCAGCCCCAGCATTTT. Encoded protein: CASSPNTGHSNQPQHF.

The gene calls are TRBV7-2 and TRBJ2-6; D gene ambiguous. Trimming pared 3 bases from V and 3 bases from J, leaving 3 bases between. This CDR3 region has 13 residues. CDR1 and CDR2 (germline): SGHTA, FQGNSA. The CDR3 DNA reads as TGTGCCAGCAGCTTGAATGGGGCCAACGTCCTGACTTTC. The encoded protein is CASSLNGANVLTF. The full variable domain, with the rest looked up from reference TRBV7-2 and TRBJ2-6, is GAGVSQSPSNKVTEKGKDVELRCDPISGHTALYWYRQSLGQGLEFLIYFQGNSAPDKSGLPSDRFSAERTGGSVSTLTIQRTQQEDSAVYLCASSLNGANVLTFGAGSRLTVL.

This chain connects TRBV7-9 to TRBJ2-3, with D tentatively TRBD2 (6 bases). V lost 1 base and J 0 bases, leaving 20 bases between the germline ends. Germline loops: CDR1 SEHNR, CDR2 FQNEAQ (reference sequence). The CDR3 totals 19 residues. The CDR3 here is CASSLVSWGEPPSTDTQYF. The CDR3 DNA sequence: TGTGCCAGCAGCTTAGTCTCTTGGGGGGAGCCCCCAAGCACAGATACGCAGTATTTT.

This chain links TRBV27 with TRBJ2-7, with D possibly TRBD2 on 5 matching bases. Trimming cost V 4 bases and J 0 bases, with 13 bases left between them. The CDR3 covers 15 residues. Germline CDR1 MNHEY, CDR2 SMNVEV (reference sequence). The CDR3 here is CASSSIAPSSYEQYF. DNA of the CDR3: TGTGCCAGCAGTTCCATAGCGCCGAGCTCCTACGAGCAGTACTTC.

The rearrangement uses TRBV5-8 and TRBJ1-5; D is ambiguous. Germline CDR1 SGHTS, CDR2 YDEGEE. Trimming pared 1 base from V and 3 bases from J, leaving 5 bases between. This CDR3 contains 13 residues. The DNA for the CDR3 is TGTGCCAGCAGCTTGCGTTACAATCAGCCCCAGCATTTT. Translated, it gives CASSLRYNQPQHF.